Listed below are T cell receptor beta chains from one sample, sequenced in a study of cytomegalovirus exposure and HLA in healthy donors. The protocol was immunoSEQ multiplex PCR, while the TCRdb copy is restricted to in-frame clones and leaves out a portion. In the table there are 150,000 to 200,000 clones, 81% of which are singletons. The sample comprised PBMCs. The receptors come from a woman between 18 and 29 years old in good health and CMV-seronegative. CDR3s include the opening cysteine and the closing phenylalanine or tryptophan. D genes are given only for firm matches. Some rows mark clone size as missing; the rest say once, few, many or name a class of expanded clone.

d_gene	abundance	v_gene	j_gene	CDR3nt	CDR3aa
NA	NA	TRBV5-1	TRBJ2-7	TGCGCCAGCAGCTCGGACACGACCTACGAGCAGTACTTC	CASSSDTTYEQYF
TRBD1	NA	TRBV29-1	TRBJ2-7	TGCAGCGTTGCACAGGGGACCCTCTACGAGCAGTACTTC	CSVAQGTLYEQYF
TRBD1	NA	TRBV10-2	TRBJ1-2	TGCGCCAGCAGGATAGGGACAGGGGGTGGCTACACCTTC	CASRIGTGGGYTF
TRBD1	many	TRBV2	TRBJ2-3	TGTGCCAGCAGTCCGGGACCCACAGGGGGAGATACGCAGTATTTT	CASSPGPTGGDTQYF
NA	NA	TRBV4-2	TRBJ1-2	TGTGCCAGCAGCCATGACCCCGACAGTAACTATGGCTACACCTTC	CASSHDPDSNYGYTF
TRBD1	few	TRBV5-1	TRBJ1-1	TGCGCCAGCAGCCCGGGACAGGGGGCGCAGAACACTGAAGCTTTCTTT	CASSPGQGAQNTEAFF
NA	NA	TRBV30	TRBJ2-1	TGTGCCTGGCTAGCGACATTAACAAATGAGCAGTTCTTC	CAWLATLTNEQFF
NA	NA	TRBV5-1	TRBJ1-1	TGCGCCAGCAGCCTGGGCCGCGGTGGGGGGACTGAAGCTTTCTTT	CASSLGRGGGTEAFF
TRBD2	NA	TRBV11-3	TRBJ2-1	TGTGCCAGCAGCTTCGCGGGGGATGGTTACAATGAGCAGTTCTTC	CASSFAGDGYNEQFF
NA	NA	TRBV5-4	TRBJ1-4	TGTGCCAGCAGCGGGGGGTCTGGAAATGAAAAACTGTTTTTT	CASSGGSGNEKLFF
NA	once	TRBV5-1	TRBJ2-7	TGCGCCAGCAGCTTCTCAGGGTTCAACGAGCAGTACTTC	CASSFSGFNEQYF
TRBD2	few	TRBV18	TRBJ2-1	TGTGCCAGCTCACCACCGGGGACTAGCGGGAGAAATGAGCAGTTCTTC	CASSPPGTSGRNEQFF
NA	once	TRBV7-9	TRBJ2-7	TGTTCCAGCAGCTTAATTGGGGGGTATAGCTCCTACGAGCAGTACTTC	CSSSLIGGYSSYEQYF
NA	few	TRBV5-4	TRBJ2-1	TGTGCCAGCAGCCTGGATGGACAGAATGGAGATGAGCAGTTCTTC	CASSLDGQNGDEQFF
TRBD2	NA	TRBV13	TRBJ2-5	TGTGCCAGCAGCTGGAGCGGGGGGATGGAGACCCAGTACTTC	CASSWSGGMETQYF